Each of the 22 T cell receptor beta chains below was sequenced from the same sample in a study of Graves' ophthalmopathy and Graves' hyperthyroidism. For repertoire sequencing, the TCR beta CDR3 regions were amplified from RNA transcripts. RT-PCR with HTBI primers came first, then second-round multiplex PCR. A single record per CDR3 protein comes from TCRdb applying MiXCR to the multiplex PCR reads. This sample has about 620,000 distinct CDR3 sequences; about a fifth occur once, and the top ten carry more than 5.5%. The sample taken for sequencing was peripheral blood. Every receptor here comes from a woman under 30 with stable Graves' hyperthyroidism. Some clones in this sample may be carry-over from other donors' samples.

This clonotype was seen only once. The chain combines TRBV5-1 with TRBJ1-2; 9 nucleotides match TRBD1. Germline lookup yields CDR1 SGHRS and CDR2 YFSETQ. After removal of 2 bases from V and 3 bases from J, the junction contained 2 bases not matched to a gene. The CDR3 contains 14 residues. Written as DNA, the CDR3 is TGCGCCAGCAGCTTTAGGGACAGGGACTATGGCTACACCTTC. This sequence encodes CASSFRDRDYGYTF. The variable domain in full, with the rest retrieved from reference TRBV5-1 and TRBJ1-2, is KAGVTQTPRYLIKTRGQQVTLSCSPISGHRSVSWYQQTPGQGLQFLFEYFSETQRNKGNFPGRFSGRQFSNSRSEMNVSTLELGDSALYLCASSFRDRDYGYTFGSGTRLTVV.

This clonotype has just a few counts. It may be a read error: a sequence one base away is much more abundant. Here the CDR3 omits its conserved ending phenylalanine or tryptophan, so a read error is the likely source. The J gene is TRBJ1-5, the V gene TRBV6-5, with 11 nucleotides matching TRBD1. Germline V gene data show CDR1 as MNHEY and CDR2 as SVGAGI. The V segment lost 10 bases and the J segment 4 bases; nucleotides outside the gene matches: 3. The CDR3 loop spans 13 amino acids. The CDR3 here is CAIGTGGNQPQHL. The CDR3 nucleotides read TGTGCCATCGGGACAGGGGGGAATCAGCCCCAGCATTTG.

On this clonotype itself: One end of the junction does not line up with germline, which may come from a read error. The chain is built from TRBV18 and TRBJ2-7; TRBD2 aligns across 10 bases. The germline V gene encodes CDR1 KGHSH and CDR2 LQKENI. The CDR3 extends over 13 amino acids. This CDR3 reads CASSPPSGSAQSF. CDR3 in DNA: TGTGCCAGCTCACCGCCTAGCGGGAGTGCCCAGAGCTTC.

This clonotype has only a few counts. The chain couples TRBV11-2 to TRBJ1-5; no firm D call. This CDR3 region has 16 residues. Germline V gene data show CDR1 as SGHAT and CDR2 as FQNNGV. Trimming cost V 2 bases and J 0 bases, with 11 bases left between them. The CDR3 nucleotides are TGTGCCAGCAGCTTAACTGGCACCAATAGCAATCAGCCCCAGCATTTT. Translated: CASSLTGTNSNQPQHF.

This clonotype came up many times. The J gene is TRBJ2-7, the V gene TRBV20-1; D perhaps matches TRBD1 (5 bases). With 3 bases removed from V and 2 bases from J, the gap between germline ends came to 11 bases. The CDR3 has 13 amino acids. Per the germline V gene, CDR1 is DFQATT and CDR2 is SNEGSKA (reference sequence). The CDR3 nucleotides read TGCAGTGCTAGTAGGGGATTGACCTACGAGCAGTACTTC. Its translation is CSASRGLTYEQYF.

Only a few counts were recorded for this clonotype. Here the CDR3 DNA reads TGTGCCAGCAGTTCTCGGACTAGCGGGGCGATCACAGATACGCAGTATTTT. Translated: CASSSRTSGAITDTQYF. J is TRBJ2-3 and V is TRBV2; 12 nucleotides match TRBD2. The V segment lost 5 bases and the J segment 2 bases; nucleotides outside the gene matches: 8. The CDR3 length is 17 residues. Germline values: CDR1 SNHLY, CDR2 FYNNEI.

This clonotype has a count of ten or more. The chain links TRBV27 to TRBJ1-2; 8 bases match TRBD1. Germline-derived CDR1 and CDR2 are MNHEY and SMNVEV (reference sequence). The CDR3 has 13 amino acids. V gave up 7 bases and J gave up 3 bases; unmatched junction bases: 4. CDR3 sequence (DNA): TGTGCCAGCACCTCGACAGGGGACTATGGCTACACCTTC. Translated: CASTSTGDYGYTF.

As for this clonotype: A much larger clone is a single base away; this may be a read error. J is TRBJ1-1 and V is TRBV9; 9 bases are a match to TRBD1. In germline, CDR1 is SGDLS, CDR2 YYNGEE. CDR3 length equals 13 residues. The CDR3 nucleotides are TGTGCCAGCAGCGTAGAACAGGGGGCTGAAGCTTGCTTT. Protein: CASSVEQGAEACF.

This clonotype was recorded at least ten times. The V gene is TRBV14, the J gene TRBJ1-5; TRBD1 might be the D (5 bases). This CDR3 spans 18 amino acids. The ends were cut back, 1 base at V and 3 bases at J, with 19 bases in the middle. CDR1 and CDR2 (germline): SGHDN, FVKESK. As DNA, the CDR3 is TGTGCCAGCAGCCAAGGGGGAGAGGGGCTCGGATCCAATCAGCCCCAGCATTTT. As protein: CASSQGGEGLGSNQPQHF.

This clonotype was observed a single time. The genes are TRBV12-3 or TRBV12-4 and TRBJ1-1; TRBD1 might be the D (5 bases). V lost 7 bases and J 8 bases, leaving 20 bases between the germline ends. The CDR3 sequence is 14 residues long. CDR3 protein: CASNSRGREGEAFF. In nucleotides, the CDR3 is TGTGCCAGCAACTCTCGGGGCAGGGAAGGAGAAGCTTTCTTT.

The chain is built from TRBV3-1 and TRBJ2-5; 8 bases are shared with TRBD2. The trim removed 2 bases at V and 2 bases at J, leaving 4 bases unmatched. Looked up from germline, CDR1 is LGHDT and CDR2 is YNNKEL (reference sequence). The CDR3 is 15 amino acids. The CDR3 nucleotides are TGTGCCAGCAGCCAAACTAGCGGATTACAAGAGACCCAGTACTTC. This encodes CASSQTSGLQETQYF.

This clonotype was found many times. This rearrangement joins TRBV6-1 to TRBJ2-2; 8 bases agree with TRBD2. This CDR3 region has 16 residues. Trimming cost V 5 bases and J 2 bases; bases outside gene matches: 7. Looked up from germline, CDR1 is MNHNS and CDR2 is SASEGT. The CDR3 is CASSPSSGTNTGELFF. As DNA, the CDR3 is TGTGCCAGCAGTCCAAGTAGCGGGACAAACACCGGGGAGCTGTTTTTT.

The genes are TRBV28 and TRBJ2-2, with D possibly TRBD1 on 6 matching bases. CDR1 MDHEN and CDR2 SYDVKM come from the germline V gene. This CDR3 region has 14 residues. The V gene lost 6 bases and the J gene lost 5 bases, with 13 bases spanning the gap. CDR3 coding DNA: TGTGCCAGCAGCCGAGGGGGTGGGACCGGGGAGCTGTTTTTT. Amino acid sequence: CASSRGGGTGELFF.

At least ten counts were recorded for this clonotype. The chain combines TRBV10-3 with TRBJ2-7; D is perhaps TRBD2 (7 bases). The CDR3 consists of 19 residues. Germline CDR1 and CDR2: ENHRY and SYGVKD. V was cut by 0 bases and J by 0 bases, with 21 bases left in between. The CDR3, as DNA: TGTGCCATCAGTGAGTCGACTCGGGGGGCCAAAACTAGCTCCTACGAGCAGTACTTC. Residues: CAISESTRGAKTSSYEQYF.

Ten or more counts support this clonotype. In nucleotides, the CDR3 is TGTGCCAGCAGCGCCCGGGACACCAATCAGCCCCAGCATTTT. This gives the protein CASSARDTNQPQHF. The V and J genes are TRBV7-8 and TRBJ1-5, with TRBD1 as a possible D gene (6 bases). V was cut by 5 bases and J by 3 bases, with 11 bases left in between. There are 14 residues in the CDR3. Germline V lookup: CDR1 SGHVS, CDR2 FQNEAQ.

Note on this clonotype: The CDR3 does not end in the conserved phenylalanine or tryptophan, so this is likely a read error. As DNA, the CDR3 is TGCGCCAGCAGCTTGGATCGGGGTTTGAGGAACACCGGGGAGCTGTTTCTT. It specifies CASSLDRGLRNTGELFL. V gene TRBV5-1 combines with J gene TRBJ2-2, with TRBD2 as a possible D gene (5 bases). V was shortened by 0 bases and J by 1 base, with 13 bases between the two germline ends. The CDR3 contains 17 residues. Germline CDR1 is SGHRS and CDR2 is YFSETQ.

The chain employs TRBV19 and TRBJ2-4, with 8 bases aligning to TRBD2. The CDR3 runs 17 residues. Unmatched junction bases numbered 16, after V lost 7 bases and J lost 5 bases. CDR1 and CDR2 from the germline V gene are LNHDA and SQIVND (reference sequence). CDR3 sequence reads: CASTGATPGGAENIQYF. The CDR3 bases are TGTGCCAGTACTGGGGCAACCCCGGGGGGGGCCGAAAACATTCAGTACTTC.

This clonotype was recorded at least ten times. The genes are TRBV6-1 and TRBJ1-2; TRBD1 aligns across 9 bases. The CDR3 has 13 amino acids. J lost 6 bases, V lost 7 bases, and 6 bases had no gene match. Germline V gene lookup returns CDR1 MNHNS and CDR2 SASEGT. The DNA of the CDR3 is TGTGCCAGCACTCGGGACAGGGCGGATGGCTACACCTTC. Translation: CASTRDRADGYTF.

This clonotype was observed many times. The chain is built from TRBV5-1 and TRBJ2-7; TRBD1 matches 9 bases. Germline V gene data show CDR1 as SGHRS and CDR2 as YFSETQ. With 4 bases clipped from V and 5 bases from J, the junction kept 4 bases outside the gene matches. The CDR3 spans 13 residues. The CDR3 DNA follows: TGCGCCAGCAGCCAGGACAGGGGAAACGAGCAGTACTTC. This codes for CASSQDRGNEQYF. The complete variable domain, with remaining parts taken from reference TRBV5-1 and TRBJ2-7, reads KAGVTQTPRYLIKTRGQQVTLSCSPISGHRSVSWYQQTPGQGLQFLFEYFSETQRNKGNFPGRFSGRQFSNSRSEMNVSTLELGDSALYLCASSQDRGNEQYFGPGTRLTVT.

This clonotype was detected many times. The chain links TRBV5-1 to TRBJ1-2; D unresolved. The germline CDR1 and CDR2 sequences are SGHRS and YFSETQ. Trimming removed 4 bases from V and 4 bases from J, with 11 bases in between. The CDR3 has 13 residues. The CDR3: CASSQAGGYGYTF. The CDR3, as DNA: TGCGCCAGCAGCCAGGCAGGAGGCTATGGCTACACCTTC.

The table lists this clonotype with many counts. This rearrangement joins TRBV30 to TRBJ1-3; TRBD1 is a possible D gene (6 bases). Germline V gives CDR1 GTSNPN, CDR2 SVGIG (reference sequence). V was trimmed by 5 bases and J by 2 bases, leaving 7 bases between them. This CDR3 comprises 12 residues. Here the CDR3 DNA reads TGTGCCTGGCGGACAGCTGGAAACACCATATATTTT. Protein product: CAWRTAGNTIYF. The complete variable domain, with remaining parts taken from reference TRBV30 and TRBJ1-3, reads SQTIHQWPATLVQPVGSPLSLECTVEGTSNPNLYWYRQAAGRGLQLLFYSVGIGQISSEVPQNLSASRPQDRQFILSSKKLLLSDSGFYLCAWRTAGNTIYFGEGSWLTVV.

At least ten counts were recorded for this clonotype. The chain couples TRBV29-1 to TRBJ2-5; D is unclear. In germline, CDR1 is SQVTM, CDR2 ANQGSEA. V lost 4 bases and J lost 1, with 13 bases in between. The CDR3 contains 14 residues. The CDR3 nucleotides are TGCAGCGTTGTTGAGCCTTCCCTCCAAGAGACCCAGTACTTC. Encoded protein: CSVVEPSLQETQYF.